This T cell receptor beta chain was obtained from a study of blood T cell repertoires in COVID-19. Study background: The samples span acute and convalescent COVID-19 from the United States, Italy and Spain. Nucleic acid was either cDNA or gDNA, and it came from T cells, B-cell-depleted T cells, or PBMCs.

Original processing notes: Estimated nucleated cell counts came from reference gene primer amplification. The protocol was immunoSEQ multiplex PCR, while the TCRdb copy is restricted to in-frame clones and leaves out a portion. V, J and clone size were drawn from that table, and D and trimming were deduced from the DNA. The sample holds under 75,000 clones, about 81% seen once. Between the trimmed V and J ends, which lost 9 bases and 7 bases, there was a span of 15 bases. Germline V lookup: CDR1 ENHRY, CDR2 SYGVKD. The CDR3 contains 12 residues. This sequence was found in a man older than 75 with acute or convalescent COVID-19. V gene TRBV10-3 combines with J gene TRBJ2-5; D is possibly TRBD1 (6 bases). Sequences were obtained from peripheral blood. CDR3 nucleotides: TGTGCCATGGCCCAACAGGGTGGGACCCAGTACTTC. Its protein is CAMAQQGGTQYF.